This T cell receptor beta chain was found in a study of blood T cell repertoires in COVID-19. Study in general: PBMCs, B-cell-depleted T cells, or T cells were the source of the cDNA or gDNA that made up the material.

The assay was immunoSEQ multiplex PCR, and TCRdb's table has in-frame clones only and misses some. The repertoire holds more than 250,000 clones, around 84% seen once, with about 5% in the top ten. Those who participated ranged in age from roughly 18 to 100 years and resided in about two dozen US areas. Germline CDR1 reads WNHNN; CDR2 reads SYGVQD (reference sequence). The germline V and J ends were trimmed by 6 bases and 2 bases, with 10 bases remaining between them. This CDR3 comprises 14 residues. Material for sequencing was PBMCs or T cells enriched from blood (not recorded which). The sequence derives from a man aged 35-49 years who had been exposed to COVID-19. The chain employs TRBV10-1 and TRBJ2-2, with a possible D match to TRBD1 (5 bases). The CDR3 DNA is TGCGCCAGCAGGGACATGGCAAACACCGGGGAGCTGTTTTTT. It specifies CASRDMANTGELFF.